This T cell receptor (beta chain) came from a study of shared clonotypes between healthy human individuals. Study at large: Aged between 18 and 49, the donors were a couple of women and three men.

The junction had 3 bases not matched to a gene; V was cut back by 1 base and J by 9 bases. This CDR3 spans 15 amino acids. The V gene's germline CDR1 is MGHRA and CDR2 YSYEKL. Using immunoSEQ multiplex PCR, the repertoire was profiled, and TCRdb retains in-frame clones only, with some absent. The data show millions of clones, 85% to 95% seen once. From CD4+ cells came CD45RA+ naive and CD45RA-negative memory subsets. This clonotype originated in a man between 18 and 35 years old in good health. The gene calls are TRBV4-1 and TRBJ1-6; the match to TRBD1 covers 10 bases. Sample: naive CD4+ T cells sorted from blood. Subset here: CD45RA+ positively selected. This chain's CDR3 is CASSQVGTGVSPLHF. CDR3 nucleotides: TGCGCCAGCAGCCAAGTCGGGACAGGGGTTTCACCCCTCCACTTT.